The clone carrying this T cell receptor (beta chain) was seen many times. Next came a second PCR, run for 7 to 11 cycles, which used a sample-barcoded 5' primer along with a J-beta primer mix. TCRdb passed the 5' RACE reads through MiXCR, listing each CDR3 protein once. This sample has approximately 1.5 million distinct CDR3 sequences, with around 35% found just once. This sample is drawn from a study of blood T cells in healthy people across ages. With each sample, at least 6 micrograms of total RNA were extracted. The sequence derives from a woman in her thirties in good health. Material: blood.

CDR3 sequence (DNA): TGCAGCGTTGTGATGGTGCAGGGCGTCGCAGATACGCAGTATTTT. Residues: CSVVMVQGVADTQYF. The chain carries TRBV29-1 and TRBJ2-3, with D possibly TRBD1 on 5 matching bases. The CDR3 consists of 15 residues. Trimming cost V 4 bases and J 4 bases, with 18 bases left between them. Germline CDR1 and CDR2: SQVTM and ANQGSEA.